A selection of T cell receptor beta chains follows, all from one sample in a study of shared clonotypes between healthy human individuals. Sequencing used immunoSEQ multiplex PCR; TCRdb keeps in-frame clones, though not all of them. The sample includes a few million clones, more than 80% seen only once; the top ten take under 0.45%. The sequencing sample was made of naive CD4+ T cells from PBMCs. The source of these receptors is a man aged 18 to 30 in good health. Some clones in this sample may be carry-over from other donors' samples. Both conserved end residues are part of each CDR3. The D gene is left open where the match is weak. Some rows have no size entry. The others give once, few or many, or a class for an expanded clone.

J: TRBJ2-5; size: -; V: TRBV5-1; D: -; DNA: TGCGCCAGCAGCGCACTAGGTCAAGAGACCCAGTACTTC; CDR3: CASSALGQETQYF
J: TRBJ2-2; size: -; V: TRBV4-3; D: -; DNA: TGCGCCAGCAGCCAAGATAGTCAGCGGTACATGGCCGGGGAGCTGTTTTTT; CDR3: CASSQDSQRYMAGELFF
J: TRBJ2-2; size: -; V: TRBV4-1; D: -; DNA: TGCGCCAGCAGCCAAGTGGACAGGAACACCGGGGAGCTGTTTTTT; CDR3: CASSQVDRNTGELFF
J: TRBJ2-3; size: once; V: TRBV19; D: -; DNA: TGTGCCAGTAGTATAGACCCAAGGTCGGATACGCAGTATTTT; CDR3: CASSIDPRSDTQYF
J: TRBJ1-1; size: -; V: TRBV5-4; D: -; DNA: TGTGCCAGCAGCCCCGGGAGGACTAAAAACACTGAAGCTTTCTTT; CDR3: CASSPGRTKNTEAFF
J: TRBJ2-3; size: -; V: TRBV7-8; D: TRBD1; DNA: TGTGCCAGCAGCTCCCAGACAGGGCGGATGAACCAGGATACGCAGTATTTT; CDR3: CASSSQTGRMNQDTQYF
J: TRBJ1-2; size: -; V: TRBV7-6; D: -; DNA: TGTGCCAGCAGCTATCCGGGACTGCCTCCTGATGGCTACACCTTC; CDR3: CASSYPGLPPDGYTF
J: TRBJ2-7; size: -; V: TRBV4-2; D: TRBD2; DNA: TGTGCCAGCAGCCAACCACCTTCTAGCGGGAGGGCCGCCTACGAGCAGTACTTC; CDR3: CASSQPPSSGRAAYEQYF
J: TRBJ2-7; size: -; V: TRBV4-3; D: TRBD1; DNA: TGCGCCAGCAGCCTTCGACAGGGATCCTACGAGCAGTACTTC; CDR3: CASSLRQGSYEQYF
J: TRBJ2-3; size: -; V: TRBV29-1; D: TRBD1; DNA: TGCAGCGTAGCACCGACAGGGGGCCTTCTGACAGATACGCAGTATTTT; CDR3: CSVAPTGGLLTDTQYF
J: TRBJ2-1; size: -; V: TRBV5-1; D: -; DNA: TGCGCCAGCAGCGCCGGGGTTTGGAATGAGCAGTTCTTC; CDR3: CASSAGVWNEQFF
J: TRBJ2-3; size: -; V: TRBV18; D: -; DNA: TGTGCCAGCTCACCCCGGGTATCCGATACGCAGTATTTT; CDR3: CASSPRVSDTQYF
J: TRBJ1-5; size: -; V: TRBV18; D: -; DNA: TGTGCCAGCTCACCAGGGGGCGAGGGTCAGCCCCAGCATTTT; CDR3: CASSPGGEGQPQHF
J: TRBJ2-3; size: -; V: TRBV18; D: -; DNA: TGTGCCAGCTCACCCCCATCCACAGATACGCAGTATTTT; CDR3: CASSPPSTDTQYF
J: TRBJ2-1; size: -; V: TRBV28; D: -; DNA: TGTGCCAGCAGTACGAACGAGGGTGAGCAGTTCTTC; CDR3: CASSTNEGEQFF
J: TRBJ1-5; size: -; V: TRBV5-8; D: TRBD1; DNA: TGTGCCAGCAGCGCCCGGGACAGGGGAAGCAATCAGCCCCAGCATTTT; CDR3: CASSARDRGSNQPQHF
J: TRBJ2-7; size: -; V: TRBV7-2; D: -; DNA: TGTGCCAGCAGGGCATCGGGGACAGGAGCGGGGAACGAGCAGTACTTC; CDR3: CASRASGTGAGNEQYF
J: TRBJ2-1; size: -; V: TRBV7-3; D: -; DNA: TGTGCCAGCAGCCTATCGCCCGGGTCGCCTTCCTACAATGAGCAGTTCTTC; CDR3: CASSLSPGSPSYNEQFF
J: TRBJ1-2; size: -; V: TRBV5-1; D: -; DNA: TGCGCCAGCAGAACCACGGAGCATGGCTACACCTTC; CDR3: CASRTTEHGYTF
J: TRBJ1-1; size: -; V: TRBV29-1; D: -; DNA: TGCAGCGTTGACCTCTTGGGGTGGCAGGGCGGGAACACTGAAGCTTTCTTT; CDR3: CSVDLLGWQGGNTEAFF
J: TRBJ2-1; size: -; V: TRBV11-3; D: TRBD2; DNA: TGTGCCAGCAGCCCGGGAGGGCTAGCGGACAATGAGCAGTTCTTC; CDR3: CASSPGGLADNEQFF
J: TRBJ1-4; size: -; V: TRBV5-1; D: -; DNA: TGCGCCAGCAGCTTCTTGCCCGTCGGAGGTGAAAAACTGTTTTTT; CDR3: CASSFLPVGGEKLFF
J: TRBJ1-6; size: -; V: TRBV11-2; D: -; DNA: TGTGCCAGCAGCTTAGGCACAGCGCGTCTAGGGAATTCACCCCTCCACTTT; CDR3: CASSLGTARLGNSPLHF
J: TRBJ2-1; size: -; V: TRBV5-4; D: -; DNA: TGTGCCAGCAGCTTTGGACTCGGCAGTGGTAAGGAGCAGTTCTTC; CDR3: CASSFGLGSGKEQFF
J: TRBJ2-2; size: -; V: TRBV27; D: TRBD1; DNA: TGTGCCAGCAGTCTACGACAGGGGGCCGGGGAGCTGTTTTTT; CDR3: CASSLRQGAGELFF
J: TRBJ2-7; size: -; V: TRBV4-1; D: -; DNA: TGCGCCAGCAGCCAAGTAGTAGCGAAATCCTACGAGCAGTACTTC; CDR3: CASSQVVAKSYEQYF
J: TRBJ2-1; size: -; V: TRBV7-3; D: -; DNA: TGTGCCAGCAGCTTAACGGGAGAGACCGGTGAGCAGTTCTTC; CDR3: CASSLTGETGEQFF
J: TRBJ1-1; size: -; V: TRBV15; D: -; DNA: TGTGCCACCAGCCGGGACCGGACGGAATGGGCTTTCTTT; CDR3: CATSRDRTEWAFF
J: TRBJ2-3; size: once; V: TRBV5-1; D: -; DNA: TGCGCCAGCAGCGGGGGGGCCAGGGGGCCAGATACGCAGTATTTT; CDR3: CASSGGARGPDTQYF
J: TRBJ1-2; size: -; V: TRBV18; D: TRBD1; DNA: TGTGCCAGCTCCCCTACTCAGGGGGACAACTATGGCTACACCTTC; CDR3: CASSPTQGDNYGYTF
J: TRBJ2-7; size: -; V: TRBV11-2; D: TRBD2; DNA: TGTGCCAGCATCCAGACTAGCGGGAGCTCCTACGAGCAGTACTTC; CDR3: CASIQTSGSSYEQYF
J: TRBJ1-1; size: -; V: TRBV28; D: -; DNA: TGTGCCAGCAGTTCCCTTCCTCTCAGTGAAGCTTTCTTT; CDR3: CASSSLPLSEAFF
J: TRBJ2-2; size: few; V: TRBV9; D: -; DNA: TGTGCCAGCAGCGGGACTACCACCGGGGAGCTGTTTTTT; CDR3: CASSGTTTGELFF
J: TRBJ1-2; size: -; V: TRBV6-5; D: -; DNA: TGTGCCAGCAGTTACGGGGTATCTAACTATGGCTACACCTTC; CDR3: CASSYGVSNYGYTF
J: TRBJ1-1; size: -; V: TRBV28; D: TRBD1; DNA: TGTGCCAGCAGGGACCCTTTAGACAGGGTTGGGGACACTGAAGCTTTCTTT; CDR3: CASRDPLDRVGDTEAFF
J: TRBJ1-5; size: -; V: TRBV2; D: -; DNA: TGTGCCAGCAGTTTAGGAACTATCCAGCATTTT; CDR3: CASSLGTIQHF
J: TRBJ2-3; size: -; V: TRBV27; D: -; DNA: TGTGCCAGCAGTTGGGCAGATACGCAGTATTTT; CDR3: CASSWADTQYF
J: TRBJ2-5; size: -; V: TRBV5-4; D: TRBD1; DNA: TGTGCCAGCAGCTCCGGGACAGGGACGTTTGGAGAGACCCAGTACTTC; CDR3: CASSSGTGTFGETQYF
J: TRBJ1-2; size: -; V: TRBV30; D: -; DNA: TGTGCCTGGGAGGGCAATTATGGCTACACCTTC; CDR3: CAWEGNYGYTF
J: TRBJ2-7; size: -; V: TRBV28; D: -; DNA: TGTGCCAGCAGTGGAGGGACTTTAGTGGGGTACGAGCAGTACTTC; CDR3: CASSGGTLVGYEQYF
J: TRBJ1-3; size: once; V: TRBV19; D: -; DNA: TGTGCCAGTAGGCCAGGAGAGATCTCTGGAAACACCATATATTTT; CDR3: CASRPGEISGNTIYF
J: TRBJ2-6; size: -; V: TRBV10-3; D: TRBD1; DNA: TGTGCCATCAGTAGGGACAGGGCGTCTGGGGCCAACGTCCTGACTTTC; CDR3: CAISRDRASGANVLTF
J: TRBJ2-7; size: -; V: TRBV5-1; D: -; DNA: TGCGCCAGCAGCTTGGGGCTGGGGGCCTCCTACGAGCAGTACTTC; CDR3: CASSLGLGASYEQYF
J: TRBJ2-1; size: -; V: TRBV2; D: TRBD2; DNA: TGTGCCAGCAGCGGAGGACTAGCGGGAAACAATGAGCAGTTCTTC; CDR3: CASSGGLAGNNEQFF
J: TRBJ2-2; size: -; V: TRBV5-1; D: -; DNA: TGCGCCAGCAGCTTGCAGCTGAACACCGGGGAGCTGTTTTTT; CDR3: CASSLQLNTGELFF
J: TRBJ2-5; size: -; V: TRBV14; D: -; DNA: TGTGCCAGCAGCTCCCGTGGGTACCCTCAAGAGACCCAGTACTTC; CDR3: CASSSRGYPQETQYF
J: TRBJ1-2; size: -; V: TRBV6-5; D: TRBD1; DNA: TGTGCCAGCAGGCCAACAGGGGGAGGAGGTGGCTACACCTTC; CDR3: CASRPTGGGGGYTF
J: TRBJ2-7; size: once; V: TRBV9; D: TRBD2; DNA: TGTGCCAGCAGCGTCGGGGGGGGACCCTACGAGCAGTACTTC; CDR3: CASSVGGGPYEQYF
J: TRBJ1-1; size: -; V: TRBV5-5; D: -; DNA: TGTGCCAGCAGCTTTTACAGCCGCAATGAAGCTTTCTTT; CDR3: CASSFYSRNEAFF
J: TRBJ1-1; size: -; V: TRBV2; D: -; DNA: TGTGCCAGCAGAGTCCAAATTGGTCCCATGGGGGGCTCGGGTGAAGCTTTCTTT; CDR3: CASRVQIGPMGGSGEAFF
J: TRBJ2-7; size: once; V: TRBV29-1; D: -; DNA: TGCAGCGTTCGCCTTGGCGAGCAGTACTTC; CDR3: CSVRLGEQYF
J: TRBJ2-3; size: once; V: TRBV5-1; D: TRBD2; DNA: TGCGCCAGCAGCCAAGGACTAGAAGCAGATACGCAGTATTTT; CDR3: CASSQGLEADTQYF
J: TRBJ1-5; size: -; V: TRBV4-1; D: -; DNA: TGCGCCAGCAGCCCAGGGAGTACCCCCTTCAATCAGCCCCAGCATTTT; CDR3: CASSPGSTPFNQPQHF
J: TRBJ2-3; size: -; V: TRBV30; D: TRBD1; DNA: TGTGCCTGGAGGACGGGACAGGGCCGTGGGGATACGCAGTATTTT; CDR3: CAWRTGQGRGDTQYF